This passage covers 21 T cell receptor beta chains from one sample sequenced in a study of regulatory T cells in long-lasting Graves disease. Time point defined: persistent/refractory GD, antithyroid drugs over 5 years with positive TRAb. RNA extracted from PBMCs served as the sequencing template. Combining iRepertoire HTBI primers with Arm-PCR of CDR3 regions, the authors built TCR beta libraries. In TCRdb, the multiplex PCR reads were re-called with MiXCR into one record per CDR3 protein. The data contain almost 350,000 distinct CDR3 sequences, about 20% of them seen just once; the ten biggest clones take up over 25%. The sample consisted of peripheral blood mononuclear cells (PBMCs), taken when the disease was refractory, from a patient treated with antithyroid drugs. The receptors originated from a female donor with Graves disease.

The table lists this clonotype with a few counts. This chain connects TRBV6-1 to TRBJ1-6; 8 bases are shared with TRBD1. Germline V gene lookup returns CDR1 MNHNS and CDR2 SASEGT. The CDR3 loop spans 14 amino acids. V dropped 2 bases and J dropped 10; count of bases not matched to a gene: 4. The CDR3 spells CASSEQGAGSPLHF. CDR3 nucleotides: TGTGCCAGCAGTGAACAGGGGGCTGGGTCACCCCTCCACTTT.

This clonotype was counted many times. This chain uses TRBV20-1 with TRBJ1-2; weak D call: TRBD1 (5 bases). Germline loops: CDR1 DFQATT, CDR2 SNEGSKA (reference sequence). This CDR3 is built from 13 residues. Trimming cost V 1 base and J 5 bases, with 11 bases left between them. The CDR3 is CSARAGPAYGYTF. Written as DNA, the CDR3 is TGCAGTGCTAGAGCAGGGCCAGCTTATGGCTACACCTTC.

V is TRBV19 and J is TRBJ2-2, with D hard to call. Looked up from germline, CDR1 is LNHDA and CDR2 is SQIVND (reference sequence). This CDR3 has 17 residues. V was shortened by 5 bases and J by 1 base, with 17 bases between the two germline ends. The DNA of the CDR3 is TGTGCCAGTAGTTTCCCGGTGGCCAGACAGAACACCGGGGAGCTGTTTTTT. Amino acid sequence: CASSFPVARQNTGELFF. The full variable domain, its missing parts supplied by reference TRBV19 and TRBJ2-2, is DGGITQSPKYLFRKEGQNVTLSCEQNLNHDAMYWYRQDPGQGLRLIYYSQIVNDFQKGDIAEGYSVSREKKESFPLTVTSAQKNPTAFYLCASSFPVARQNTGELFFGEGSRLTVL.

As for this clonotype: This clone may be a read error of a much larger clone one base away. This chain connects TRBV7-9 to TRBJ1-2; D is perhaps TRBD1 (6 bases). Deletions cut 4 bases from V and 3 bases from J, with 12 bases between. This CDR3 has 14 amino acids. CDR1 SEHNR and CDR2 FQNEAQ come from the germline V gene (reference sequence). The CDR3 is CASSSQGRDYGYTF. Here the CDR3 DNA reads TGTGCCAGCAGCTCACAGGGCAGGGACTATGGCTACACCTTC.

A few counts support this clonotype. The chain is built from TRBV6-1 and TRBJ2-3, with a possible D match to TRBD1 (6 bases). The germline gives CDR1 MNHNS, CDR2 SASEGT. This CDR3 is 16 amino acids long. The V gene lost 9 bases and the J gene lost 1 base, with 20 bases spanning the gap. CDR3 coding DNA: TGTGCCAGTCAGGGTGGGGGCCCCCTCGGCACAGATACGCAGTATTTT. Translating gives CASQGGGPLGTDTQYF.

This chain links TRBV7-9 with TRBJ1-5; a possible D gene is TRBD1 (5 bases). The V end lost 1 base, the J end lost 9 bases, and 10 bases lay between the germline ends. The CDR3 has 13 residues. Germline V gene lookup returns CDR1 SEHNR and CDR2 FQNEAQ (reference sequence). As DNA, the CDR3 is TGTGCCAGCAGCTTAGAGGGGTACGGGCCCCAGCATTTT. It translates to CASSLEGYGPQHF.

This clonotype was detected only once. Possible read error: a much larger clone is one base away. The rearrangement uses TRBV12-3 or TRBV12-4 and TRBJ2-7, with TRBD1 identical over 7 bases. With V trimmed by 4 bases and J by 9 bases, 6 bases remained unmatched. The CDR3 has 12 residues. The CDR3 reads CASSWGTEMQYF. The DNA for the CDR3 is TGTGCCAGCAGTTGGGGGACAGAAATGCAGTACTTC.

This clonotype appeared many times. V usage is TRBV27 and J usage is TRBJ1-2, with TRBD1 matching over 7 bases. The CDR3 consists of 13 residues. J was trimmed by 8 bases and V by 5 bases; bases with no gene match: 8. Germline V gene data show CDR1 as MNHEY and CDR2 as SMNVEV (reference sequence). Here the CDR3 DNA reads TGTGCCAGCAGTCGGGACAGTTGGCAAGGCTACACCTTC. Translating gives CASSRDSWQGYTF.

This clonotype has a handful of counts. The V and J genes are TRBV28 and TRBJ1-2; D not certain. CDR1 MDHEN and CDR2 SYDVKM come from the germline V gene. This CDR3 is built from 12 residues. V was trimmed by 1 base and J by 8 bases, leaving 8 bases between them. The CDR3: CASSLSGWGYTF. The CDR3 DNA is TGTGCCAGCAGTTTATCGGGGTGGGGCTACACCTTC.

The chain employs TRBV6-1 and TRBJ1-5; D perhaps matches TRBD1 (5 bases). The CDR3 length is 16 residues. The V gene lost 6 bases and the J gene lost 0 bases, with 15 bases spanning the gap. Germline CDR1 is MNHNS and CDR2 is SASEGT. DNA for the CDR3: TGTGCCAGCAGCCCGGGGACGGTTTATAGCAATCAGCCCCAGCATTTT. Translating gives CASSPGTVYSNQPQHF.

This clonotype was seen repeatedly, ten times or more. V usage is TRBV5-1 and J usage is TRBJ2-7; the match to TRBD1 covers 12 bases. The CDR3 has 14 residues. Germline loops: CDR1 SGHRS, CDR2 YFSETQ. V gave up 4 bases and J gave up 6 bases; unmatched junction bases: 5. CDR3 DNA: TGCGCCAGCAGCCCGGGACAGGGGGCTCTCGAGCAGTACTTC. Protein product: CASSPGQGALEQYF.

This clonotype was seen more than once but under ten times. CDR3 DNA: TGTGCCACCAGCTCCAGGGGGAACACTGAAGCTTTCTTT. Translation: CATSSRGNTEAFF. The chain links TRBV15 to TRBJ1-1; D possibly corresponds to TRBD1 (6 bases). The germline V gene has CDR1 LNHNV and CDR2 YYDKDF (reference sequence). CDR3 size: 13 residues. The V end was cut by 5 bases, the J end by 1 base, with 8 bases between.

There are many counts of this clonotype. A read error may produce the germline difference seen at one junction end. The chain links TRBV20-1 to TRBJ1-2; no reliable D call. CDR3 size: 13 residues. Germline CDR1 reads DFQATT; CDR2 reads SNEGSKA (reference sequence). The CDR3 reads CSAETRDNHGYTF. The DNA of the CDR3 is TGCAGTGCTGAGACAAGGGATAACCATGGCTACACCTTC.

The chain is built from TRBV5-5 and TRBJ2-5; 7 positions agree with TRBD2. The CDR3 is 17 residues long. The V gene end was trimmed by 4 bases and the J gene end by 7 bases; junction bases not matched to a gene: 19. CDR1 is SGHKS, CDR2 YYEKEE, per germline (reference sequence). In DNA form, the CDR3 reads TGTGCCAGCAGCCACTCACTTCCGGGACTACAATCCGGGACCCAGTACTTC. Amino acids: CASSHSLPGLQSGTQYF.

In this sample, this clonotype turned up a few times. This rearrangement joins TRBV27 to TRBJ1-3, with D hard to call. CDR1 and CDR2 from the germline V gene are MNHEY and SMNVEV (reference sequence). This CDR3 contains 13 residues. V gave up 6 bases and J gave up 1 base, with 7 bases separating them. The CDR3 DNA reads TGTGCCAGCAGGGCCAATTCTGGAAACACCATATATTTT. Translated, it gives CASRANSGNTIYF.

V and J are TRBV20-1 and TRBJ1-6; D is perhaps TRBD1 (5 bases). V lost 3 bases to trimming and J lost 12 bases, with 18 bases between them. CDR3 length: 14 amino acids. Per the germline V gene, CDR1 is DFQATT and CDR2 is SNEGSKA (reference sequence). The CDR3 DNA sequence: TGCAGTGCTAGCTCCGGGACTGACGTGAAACCCCTCCACTTT. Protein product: CSASSGTDVKPLHF.

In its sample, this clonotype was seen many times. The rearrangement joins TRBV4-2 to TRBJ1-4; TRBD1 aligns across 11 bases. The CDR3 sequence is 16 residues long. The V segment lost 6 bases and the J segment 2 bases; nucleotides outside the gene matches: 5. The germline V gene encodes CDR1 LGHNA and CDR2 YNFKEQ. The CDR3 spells CASSTDRGQTNEKLFF. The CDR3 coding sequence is TGTGCCAGCAGTACGGACAGGGGGCAGACTAATGAAAAACTGTTTTTT.

CDR3 sequence (DNA): TGTGCCAGCAGCTTGGGAAGACGGACGGACCCCAATGAGCAGTTCTTC. Translating gives CASSLGRRTDPNEQFF. This rearrangement joins TRBV5-5 to TRBJ2-1, with D unresolved. Germline CDR1 SGHKS, CDR2 YYEKEE (reference sequence). V shed 0 bases and J shed 6 bases, with 16 bases lying between them. The CDR3 is 16 residues long.

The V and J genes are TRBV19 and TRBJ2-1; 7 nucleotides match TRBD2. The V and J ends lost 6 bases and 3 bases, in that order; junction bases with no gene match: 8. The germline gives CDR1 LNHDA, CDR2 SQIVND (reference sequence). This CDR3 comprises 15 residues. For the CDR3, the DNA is TGTGCCAGTAGCCCTCAGAGCGGGAACTACAATGAGCAGTTCTTC. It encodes CASSPQSGNYNEQFF.

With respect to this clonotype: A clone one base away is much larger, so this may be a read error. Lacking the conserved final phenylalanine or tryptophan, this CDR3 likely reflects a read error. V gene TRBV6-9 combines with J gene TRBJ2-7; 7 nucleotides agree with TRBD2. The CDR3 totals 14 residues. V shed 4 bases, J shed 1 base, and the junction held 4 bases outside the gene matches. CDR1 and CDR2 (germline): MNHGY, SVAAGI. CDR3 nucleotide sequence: TGTGCCAGCAGTTGGGGGGGAGATTCCTACGAGCAGTACCTC. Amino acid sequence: CASSWGGDSYEQYL.

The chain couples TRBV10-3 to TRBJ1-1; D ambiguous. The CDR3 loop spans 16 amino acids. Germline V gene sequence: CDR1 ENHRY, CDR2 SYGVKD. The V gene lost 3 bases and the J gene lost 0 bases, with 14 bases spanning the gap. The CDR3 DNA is TGTGCCATCAGTGAATTTTGGGGAGGGATGAACACTGAAGCTTTCTTT. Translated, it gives CAISEFWGGMNTEAFF.